The entry below describes one T cell receptor (beta chain). As yet, its antigen is unknown. TCRdb re-analysed the RT-PCR reads in MiXCR, keeping a single row per CDR3 protein. The data contain hundreds of thousands of distinct CDR3 sequences, roughly 25% of them seen just once; the ten biggest clones take up 1.5% to 2%. The data derive from a study of response to subunit inactivated influenza vaccine. Germline CDR1 MNHNS, CDR2 SASEGT. CDR3 length: 13 amino acids. With 6 bases clipped from V and 8 bases from J, the junction kept 3 bases outside the gene matches. Findings of the study overall: That few new T cells are recruited by each seasonal influenza vaccination was the authors' suggestion.

This receptor was identified in a man aged 45 to 65 who received an inactivated influenza vaccine. The sequences come from CD4+ T cells sorted from PBMCs, collected about 5 days after vaccination. V and J are TRBV6-1 and TRBJ1-6; TRBD1 matches 8 bases. CDR3 sequence (DNA): TGTGCCAGCAGGACAGGGGCGGATTCACCCCTCCACTTT. Its protein product is CASRTGADSPLHF.